This passage covers 21 T cell receptor beta chains from one sample sequenced in a study of T-cell memory formation after mild COVID-19. TCRdb processed the 5' RACE reads anew with MiXCR; each CDR3 protein has one entry. The profile shows roughly 110,000 distinct CDR3 sequences, approximately 14% of them singletons. The sequenced sample was PBMCs or a T cell subset sorted from them (not recorded which). These receptors were collected from a man in his late teens or twenties who had mild COVID-19 (a few samples of this study predate the infection). Cell type and time point are not known.

The chain carries TRBV12-5 and TRBJ2-7, with 10 nucleotides matching TRBD1. Trimming at V came to 5 bases and at J to 2 bases, leaving 6 bases not matched to a gene. This CDR3 contains 15 residues. CDR1 LGHNT and CDR2 FRNRAP come from the germline V gene. The CDR3 here is CASGQGQGSAYEQYF. The CDR3 DNA sequence: TGTGCTAGTGGTCAGGGACAGGGGAGCGCCTACGAGCAGTACTTC.

The chain has TRBV10-3 and TRBJ2-7, with D perhaps TRBD1 (6 bases). From germline, CDR1 is ENHRY and CDR2 SYGVKD. The CDR3 totals 13 residues. Trimming removed 6 bases from V and 1 base from J, with 10 bases in between. The CDR3 DNA is TGTGCCATCAGCCGGGACACATCCTACGAGCAGTACTTC. Protein product: CAISRDTSYEQYF.

The chain employs TRBV7-3 and TRBJ1-4; 7 nucleotides align to TRBD1. Germline V gene data show CDR1 as SGHTA and CDR2 as FQGTGA. This CDR3 region has 12 residues. V dropped 11 bases and J dropped 7; count of bases not matched to a gene: 7. For the CDR3, the DNA is TGTGCCGAAGACAGGGTTTGTGAAAAACTGTTTTTT. Encoded protein: CAEDRVCEKLFF.

This clonotype was seen a few times. This chain uses TRBV29-1 with TRBJ1-1; D is unresolved. Germline assignment: CDR1 SQVTM and CDR2 ANQGSEA. CDR3 size: 12 residues. V was trimmed by 4 bases and J by 0 bases, leaving 6 bases between them. In DNA, the CDR3 is TGCAGCGTTGGGTTTATGAACACTGAAGCTTTCTTT. As protein: CSVGFMNTEAFF.

CDR3 coding DNA: TGTGCCAGCAGTTCAGGGGCCTCTTATTATGGCTACACCTTC. Translating it yields CASSSGASYYGYTF. The genes are TRBV6-5 and TRBJ1-2, with D tentatively TRBD1 (6 bases). The CDR3 has 14 amino acids. Trimming shortened V by 4 bases and J by 5 bases, and 14 bases separated the two germline ends. Germline V gives CDR1 MNHEY, CDR2 SVGAGI.

V usage is TRBV6-5 and J usage is TRBJ1-1; D ambiguous. Trimming removed 2 bases at V and 3 bases at J, with 7 bases between. This CDR3 spans 13 amino acids. Germline V lookup: CDR1 MNHEY, CDR2 SVGAGI. The CDR3 here is CASSYGGDTEAFF. The CDR3 nucleotides are TGTGCCAGCAGTTACGGCGGAGACACTGAAGCTTTCTTT.

The chain joins TRBV7-9 to TRBJ2-7; the match to TRBD2 covers 7 bases. Germline V gene data show CDR1 as SEHNR and CDR2 as FQNEAQ (reference sequence). The CDR3 consists of 12 residues. The V gene end was trimmed by 3 bases and the J gene end by 6 bases; junction bases not matched to a gene: 2. The CDR3 region has the DNA TGTGCCAGCAGCTTCACGGGGGGCGAGCAGTACGTC. Its translation is CASSFTGGEQYV.

J is TRBJ2-3 and V is TRBV7-2; D gene unclear. The V end lost 2 bases, the J end lost 2 bases, and 8 bases lay between the germline ends. The CDR3 totals 14 residues. CDR1 is SGHTA, CDR2 FQGNSA, per germline. In DNA form, the CDR3 reads TGTGCCAGCAGCTTAAATGGTCTCACAGATACGCAGTATTTT. Residues: CASSLNGLTDTQYF.

V usage is TRBV27 and J usage is TRBJ2-2; 10 nucleotides align to TRBD1. The trim removed 1 base at V and 5 bases at J, leaving 4 bases unmatched. The CDR3 runs to 16 residues. Germline CDR1 MNHEY, CDR2 SMNVEV (reference sequence). CDR3 loop: CASSLFWDRGTGELFF. The CDR3 region has the DNA TGTGCCAGCAGTTTATTTTGGGACAGGGGAACCGGGGAGCTGTTTTTT.

This clonotype was detected ten times or more. This rearrangement joins TRBV4-3 to TRBJ2-7, with 9 bases identical to TRBD1. Germline V gene lookup returns CDR1 LGHNA and CDR2 YSLEER. This CDR3 region has 16 residues. Germline trimming cut 3 bases from V and 4 bases from J; bases unmatched to any gene: 10. In DNA form, the CDR3 reads TGCGCCAGCAGCCACAAGCAGGGGACAGGGAATTACGAGCAGTACTTC. It encodes CASSHKQGTGNYEQYF.

V and J are TRBV13 and TRBJ2-7, with 9 bases identical to TRBD2. This CDR3 is 16 amino acids long. Germline lookup yields CDR1 PRHDT and CDR2 FYEKMQ (reference sequence). The J segment lost 0 bases and the V segment lost 1 base, leaving 4 bases of the junction unmatched. CDR3 residues: CASSLDGLASSYEQYF. The DNA of the CDR3 is TGTGCCAGCAGCTTAGACGGACTAGCGAGCTCCTACGAGCAGTACTTC.

A few counts support this clonotype. The chain recombines TRBV5-1 with TRBJ2-7; tentatively, D is TRBD2 (7 bases). Germline V CDR1 and CDR2: SGHRS, YFSETQ. V dropped 4 bases and J dropped 5 bases, with 16 bases sitting between them. The CDR3 spans 14 residues. The CDR3 sequence: CASSPRGGSHEQYF. The CDR3 nucleotides are TGCGCCAGCAGCCCGAGGGGGGGGTCCCACGAGCAGTACTTC.

This rearrangement joins TRBV7-8 to TRBJ1-2, with 8 bases that match TRBD1. The CDR3 covers 13 residues. CDR1 and CDR2 (germline): SGHVS, FQNEAQ. The J segment lost 4 bases and the V segment lost 4 bases, leaving 2 bases of the junction unmatched. CDR3 loop: CASSSGQVYGYTF. The CDR3 bases are TGTGCCAGCAGCTCGGGACAGGTCTATGGCTACACCTTC.

This clonotype was seen only a few times. This chain's CDR3 is CASSRGRNTEAFF. The CDR3 coding sequence is TGTGCCAGCAGTCGAGGGAGGAACACTGAAGCTTTCTTT. This chain uses TRBV14 with TRBJ1-1; D is uncertain. Germline loops: CDR1 SGHDN, CDR2 FVKESK. V was pared by 6 bases and J by 1 base, with 9 bases between. CDR3 length: 13 amino acids.

This clonotype was observed a few times. This chain connects TRBV28 to TRBJ1-1; D gene ambiguous. The germline V and J ends were trimmed by 3 bases and 7 bases, with 15 bases remaining between them. The length of the CDR3 is 14 residues. Germline loops: CDR1 MDHEN, CDR2 SYDVKM. The CDR3 DNA follows: TGTGCCAGCAGTTTTCTACGGGGTAGTAGTGAAGCTTTCTTT. Translation: CASSFLRGSSEAFF.

This clonotype has a handful of counts. V and J are TRBV19 and TRBJ2-6; D might be TRBD1 (6 bases). The CDR3 length is 16 residues. Trimming stripped 5 bases from V and 0 bases from J, with 11 bases between. Germline V gene data show CDR1 as LNHDA and CDR2 as SQIVND (reference sequence). The CDR3 is CASSRQEISGANVLTF. The CDR3 nucleotides are TGTGCCAGTAGTCGACAGGAGATCTCTGGGGCCAACGTCCTGACTTTC.

J is TRBJ1-3 and V is TRBV4-1, with D hard to call. Trimming left V 1 base short and J 3 bases short, with 13 bases between. The CDR3 runs 16 residues. CDR1 MGHRA and CDR2 YSYEKL come from the germline V gene. CDR3: CASSQVVTTRGNTIYF. The CDR3 DNA reads as TGCGCCAGCAGCCAAGTAGTGACCACCCGTGGAAACACCATATATTTT.

This clonotype was found a few times. CDR3 DNA: TGCGCCAGCAGCCAGAGGAGGATAGGGGGCAATGAGCAGTTCTTC. It translates to CASSQRRIGGNEQFF. This chain links TRBV4-3 with TRBJ2-1; TRBD1 is a possible D gene (6 bases). CDR1 and CDR2 (germline): LGHNA, YSLEER. Between the trimmed V and J ends, which lost 3 bases and 6 bases, there was a span of 15 bases. This CDR3 contains 15 residues.

Ten or more counts support this clonotype. V is TRBV4-2 and J is TRBJ2-5, with 7 bases fitting TRBD2. The CDR3 sequence is 15 residues long. Germline values: CDR1 LGHNA, CDR2 YNFKEQ. The junction had 3 bases not matched to a gene; V was cut back by 0 bases and J by 2 bases. CDR3 protein: CASSQDPGGQETQYF. The CDR3 DNA is TGTGCCAGCAGCCAAGATCCGGGGGGACAAGAGACCCAGTACTTC.

The rearrangement uses TRBV28 and TRBJ2-7; 9 bases are shared with TRBD1. The CDR3 spans 15 residues. Germline lookup yields CDR1 MDHEN and CDR2 SYDVKM. The trim removed 1 base at V and 6 bases at J, leaving 7 bases unmatched. The CDR3 DNA follows: TGTGCCAGCAGTTTATTGGGACAGGGAGGAGGCGAGCAGTACGTC. Its translation is CASSLLGQGGGEQYV.

V and J are TRBV20-1 and TRBJ1-1; no firm D call. The CDR3 covers 13 residues. CDR1 and CDR2 from the germline V gene are DFQATT and SNEGSKA (reference sequence). The V end lost 2 bases, the J end lost 1 base, and 8 bases lay between the germline ends. The chain's CDR3 is CSARWAGNTEAFF. In DNA form, the CDR3 reads TGCAGTGCTAGATGGGCTGGGAACACTGAAGCTTTCTTT.